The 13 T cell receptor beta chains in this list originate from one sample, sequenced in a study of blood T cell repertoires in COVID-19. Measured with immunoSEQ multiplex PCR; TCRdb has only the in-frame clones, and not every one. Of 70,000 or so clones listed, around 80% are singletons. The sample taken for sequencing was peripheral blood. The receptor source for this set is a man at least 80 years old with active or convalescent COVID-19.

The chain's CDR3 is CASSPLAFGADTQYF. For the CDR3, the DNA is TGCGCCAGCAGCCCTCTAGCTTTCGGGGCAGATACGCAGTATTTT. The V and J genes are TRBV5-1 and TRBJ2-3; weak D call: TRBD2 (5 bases). V gave up 4 bases and J gave up 4 bases, with 16 bases separating them. Germline-derived CDR1 and CDR2 are SGHRS and YFSETQ. The CDR3 runs to 15 residues.

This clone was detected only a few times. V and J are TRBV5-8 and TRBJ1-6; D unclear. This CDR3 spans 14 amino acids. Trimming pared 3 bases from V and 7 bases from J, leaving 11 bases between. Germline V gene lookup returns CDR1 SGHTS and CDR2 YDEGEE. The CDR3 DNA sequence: TGTGCCAGCAGCTCGAGATCGGGGAATTCACCCCTCCACTTT. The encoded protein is CASSSRSGNSPLHF.

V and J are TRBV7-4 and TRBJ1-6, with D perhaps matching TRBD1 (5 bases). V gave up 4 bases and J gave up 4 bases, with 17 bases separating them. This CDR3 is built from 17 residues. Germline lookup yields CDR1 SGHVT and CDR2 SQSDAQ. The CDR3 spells CASSSWGQIRYNSPLHF. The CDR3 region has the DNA TGTGCCAGCAGCTCGTGGGGCCAAATAAGATATAATTCACCCCTCCACTTT.

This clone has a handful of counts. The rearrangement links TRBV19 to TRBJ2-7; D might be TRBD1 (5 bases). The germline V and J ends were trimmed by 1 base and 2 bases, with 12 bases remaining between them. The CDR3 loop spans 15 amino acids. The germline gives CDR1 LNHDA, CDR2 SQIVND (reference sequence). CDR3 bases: TGTGCCAGTAGTATAGTATCGGCACAGGCCTACGAGCAGTACTTC. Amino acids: CASSIVSAQAYEQYF.

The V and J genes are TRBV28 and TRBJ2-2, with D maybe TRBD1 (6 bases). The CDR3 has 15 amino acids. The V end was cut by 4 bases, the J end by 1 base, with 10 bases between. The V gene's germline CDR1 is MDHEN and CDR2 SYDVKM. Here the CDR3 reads CASSSPGQNTGELFF. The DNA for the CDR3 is TGTGCCAGCAGTTCCCCGGGACAGAACACCGGGGAGCTGTTTTTT.

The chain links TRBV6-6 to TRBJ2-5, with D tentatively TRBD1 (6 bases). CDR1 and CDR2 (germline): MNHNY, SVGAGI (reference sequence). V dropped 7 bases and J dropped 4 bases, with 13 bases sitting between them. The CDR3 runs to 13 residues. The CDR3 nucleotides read TGTGCCAGCACCCTAACAGGGTCAGAGACCCAGTACTTC. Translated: CASTLTGSETQYF.

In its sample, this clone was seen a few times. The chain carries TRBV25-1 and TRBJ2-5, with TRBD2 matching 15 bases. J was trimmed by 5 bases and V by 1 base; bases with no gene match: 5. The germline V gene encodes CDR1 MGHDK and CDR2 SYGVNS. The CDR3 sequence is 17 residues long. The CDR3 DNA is TGTGCCAGCAGTGAATGGGGACTAGCGGGGGGTTCGGAGACCCAGTACTTC. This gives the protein CASSEWGLAGGSETQYF.

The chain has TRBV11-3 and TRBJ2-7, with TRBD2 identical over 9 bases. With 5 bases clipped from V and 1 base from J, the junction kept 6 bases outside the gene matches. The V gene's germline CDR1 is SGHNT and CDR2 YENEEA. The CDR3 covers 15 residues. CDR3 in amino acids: CASSTTSGLSYEQYF. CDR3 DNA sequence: TGTGCCAGCAGCACCACTAGCGGGCTATCCTACGAGCAGTACTTC.

The CDR3 loop reads CASGLGAYEQYF. For the CDR3, the DNA is TGTGCTAGTGGTTTGGGAGCCTACGAGCAGTACTTC. The chain joins TRBV12-5 to TRBJ2-7, with D hard to call. Germline CDR1 and CDR2: LGHNT and FRNRAP. The germline V and J ends were trimmed by 1 base and 2 bases, with 3 bases remaining between them. The CDR3 sequence is 12 residues long.

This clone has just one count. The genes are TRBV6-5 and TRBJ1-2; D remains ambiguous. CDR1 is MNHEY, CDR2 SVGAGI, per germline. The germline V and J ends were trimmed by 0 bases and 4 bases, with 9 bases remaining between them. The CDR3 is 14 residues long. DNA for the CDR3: TGTGCCAGCAGTTACTCTCGGGGTTCCTATGGCTACACCTTC. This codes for CASSYSRGSYGYTF.

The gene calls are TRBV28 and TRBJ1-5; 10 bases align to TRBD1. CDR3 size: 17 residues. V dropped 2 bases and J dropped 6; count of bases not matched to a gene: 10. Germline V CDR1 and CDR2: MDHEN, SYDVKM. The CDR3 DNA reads TGTGCCAGCAGTTTAGGACAGGGGGGACCGATAGGTCAGCCCCAGCATTTT. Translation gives CASSLGQGGPIGQPQHF.

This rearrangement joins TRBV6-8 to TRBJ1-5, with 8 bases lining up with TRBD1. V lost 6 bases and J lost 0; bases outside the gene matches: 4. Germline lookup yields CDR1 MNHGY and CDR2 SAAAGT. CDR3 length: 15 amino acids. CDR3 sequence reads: CASSGQGHSNQPQHF. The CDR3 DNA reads TGTGCCAGCAGCGGACAGGGACATAGCAATCAGCCCCAGCATTTT.

CDR3 in amino acids: CASSPQGITDTQYF. The CDR3 DNA is TGTGCCAGCTCACCCCAGGGGATCACAGATACGCAGTATTTT. The gene calls are TRBV18 and TRBJ2-3; possible D gene TRBD1, 6 bases. V was pared by 3 bases and J by 2 bases, with 9 bases between. There are 14 residues in the CDR3. Germline CDR1 is KGHSH and CDR2 is LQKENI.